Following are 11 T cell receptor beta chains from one sample sequenced in a study of CD8 T cells in ankylosing spondylitis. TCRdb used MiXCR to reprocess the 5' RACE reads, holding one entry per CDR3 protein. The sample has 250,000 to 300,000 distinct CDR3 sequences, approximately 20% seen once. Sequencing input: blood, either unsorted or a sorted T cell fraction (not recorded which). Receptors were obtained from a male donor with ankylosing spondylitis or in good health (not recorded which).

The chain is built from TRBV6-1 and TRBJ2-7, with 7 bases that match TRBD2. This CDR3 is 16 amino acids long. The germline gives CDR1 MNHNS, CDR2 SASEGT. The V gene end was trimmed by 5 bases and the J gene end by 1 base; junction bases not matched to a gene: 11. DNA of the CDR3: TGTGCCAGCAGTCGGGGGGACCACTTGGGGTCCTACGAGCAGTACTTC. Its translation: CASSRGDHLGSYEQYF.

The V gene is TRBV7-2, the J gene TRBJ1-6; maybe TRBD1 (5 bases). Trimming took 3 bases from V and 10 from J, leaving 19 bases between them. The germline CDR1 and CDR2 sequences are SGHTA and FQGNSA. The CDR3 totals 16 residues. This CDR3 reads CASSFVLQGGGSPLHF. DNA of the CDR3: TGTGCCAGCAGCTTCGTCCTTCAGGGTGGGGGGTCACCCCTCCACTTT.

In the case of this clonotype: Relative to the germline gene, one junction end is altered; a read error may explain this. The genes are TRBV12-3 or TRBV12-4 and TRBJ2-3; D call uncertain. This CDR3 has 14 amino acids. This CDR3 is CASSPQAGDPTRYF. CDR3 nucleotides: TGTGCCAGCAGTCCTCAAGCTGGCGATCCTACGCGGTATTTT.

The J gene is TRBJ2-5, the V gene TRBV10-3, with TRBD1 matching 10 bases. The CDR3 sequence is 15 residues long. Trimming cost V 7 bases and J 1 base; bases outside gene matches: 6. Germline V gene data show CDR1 as ENHRY and CDR2 as SYGVKD. The CDR3 region is CAINPGQGSQETQYF. CDR3 coding DNA: TGTGCCATCAACCCGGGACAGGGGTCCCAAGAGACCCAGTACTTC.

This clonotype was observed a handful of times. The chain has TRBV12-3 or TRBV12-4 and TRBJ2-3; D gene unclear. The CDR3 has 14 amino acids. V gave up 5 bases and J gave up 0 bases, with 9 bases separating them. Here the CDR3 reads CASSILDSTDTQYF. DNA for the CDR3: TGTGCCAGCAGTATCCTGGACAGCACAGATACGCAGTATTTT.

This chain uses TRBV6-6 with TRBJ2-1; perhaps TRBD2 as D (6 bases). The V and J ends lost 9 bases and 8 bases respectively, with 14 bases between them. The CDR3 loop spans 12 amino acids. Germline assignment: CDR1 MNHNY and CDR2 SVGAGI (reference sequence). As DNA, the CDR3 is TGTGCCAGTCGCGTGGGCGGGGATGAGCAGTTCTTC. Amino acid sequence: CASRVGGDEQFF.

The sample holds a few counts of this clonotype. The chain joins TRBV15 to TRBJ1-1, with 7 bases aligning to TRBD1. The germline gives CDR1 LNHNV, CDR2 YYDKDF (reference sequence). V trimming: 2 bases; J trimming: 0 bases; junction bases outside the gene matches: 3. The CDR3 spans 15 residues. DNA of the CDR3: TGTGCCACCAGCAGACCAGGGGGAATGAACACTGAAGCTTTCTTT. It codes for CATSRPGGMNTEAFF.

This clonotype was observed a few times. The chain links TRBV5-1 to TRBJ2-7; 11 nucleotides line up with TRBD2. Germline lookup yields CDR1 SGHRS and CDR2 YFSETQ. With 0 bases clipped from V and 3 bases from J, the junction kept 8 bases outside the gene matches. The CDR3 runs to 17 residues. The CDR3 sequence is CASSLAASGRIGYEQYF. The CDR3 bases are TGCGCCAGCAGCTTGGCTGCTAGCGGGAGGATCGGCTACGAGCAGTACTTC.

The chain couples TRBV18 to TRBJ2-1; no definite D call. V gave up 3 bases and J gave up 8 bases, with 14 bases separating them. The CDR3 has 14 residues. Germline CDR1 reads KGHSH; CDR2 reads LQKENI. CDR3: CASSPVDSSDEQFF. CDR3 nucleotide sequence: TGTGCCAGCTCACCTGTCGACTCCTCCGATGAGCAGTTCTTC.

This clonotype was detected only a few times. The J gene is TRBJ2-7, the V gene TRBV5-1; possible D gene TRBD1, 6 bases. Germline lookup yields CDR1 SGHRS and CDR2 YFSETQ. The V gene lost 4 bases and the J gene lost 4 bases, with 18 bases spanning the gap. The CDR3 runs to 15 residues. The CDR3 loop reads CASSQLGGSSYEQYF. CDR3 coding DNA: TGCGCCAGCAGCCAGCTAGGGGGATCGTCGTACGAGCAGTACTTC.

Written as DNA, the CDR3 is TGTGCCAGCAGTTTTGTAGCAGACAATCAGCCCCAGCATTTT. This translates into CASSFVADNQPQHF. The genes are TRBV28 and TRBJ1-5; the D is unclear. Germline lookup yields CDR1 MDHEN and CDR2 SYDVKM. This CDR3 contains 14 residues. Trimming cost V 3 bases and J 3 bases, with 9 bases left between them.